This entry lists 13 T cell receptor beta chains sequenced from one sample in a study of CD8 T cells in Susac syndrome. Reverse transcription used roughly 0.45 to 1 ug RNA and random hexamers. One entry per CDR3 protein, called by TCRdb with MiXCR from the immunoSEQ multiplex PCR reads. Of about 290,000 distinct CDR3 sequences listed, 89% are singletons. Sequencing used CD8+ T cells from PBMCs. The source of these receptors is a human donor with multiple sclerosis.

The sample holds one count of this clonotype. CDR3 loop: CASSYRAGVSYEQYF. The CDR3 coding sequence is TGTGCCAGCAGTTACAGGGCGGGAGTCTCCTACGAGCAGTACTTC. The rearrangement uses TRBV6-2 or TRBV6-3 and TRBJ2-7; 7 nucleotides align to TRBD2. Trimming cost V 2 bases and J 0 bases; bases outside gene matches: 4. CDR1 MNHEY and CDR2 SVGEGT come from the germline V gene. The length of the CDR3 is 15 residues.

J is TRBJ2-7 and V is TRBV27; D is uncertain. V gave up 6 bases and J gave up 3 bases, with 12 bases separating them. Germline CDR1 reads MNHEY; CDR2 reads SMNVEV (reference sequence). The CDR3 extends over 13 amino acids. In DNA, the CDR3 is TGTGCCAGCAGCCTGGGCAGTTACTACGAGCAGTACTTC. Translated, it gives CASSLGSYYEQYF.

The chain couples TRBV7-9 to TRBJ2-7; D might be TRBD1 (6 bases). Between the trimmed V and J ends, which lost 6 bases and 3 bases, there was a span of 9 bases. Per the germline V gene, CDR1 is SEHNR and CDR2 is FQNEAQ (reference sequence). This CDR3 is built from 12 residues. In DNA form, the CDR3 reads TGTGCCAGCAGTTGGGACATCTACGAGCAGTACTTC. Translated, it gives CASSWDIYEQYF.

This chain links TRBV11-2 with TRBJ2-1; the D is unclear. The CDR3 sequence is 15 residues long. Trimming stripped 8 bases from V and 4 bases from J, with 18 bases between. Germline V CDR1 and CDR2: SGHAT, FQNNGV. The CDR3 protein is CASGILPSSYNEQFF. CDR3 in DNA: TGTGCCAGCGGCATACTTCCATCATCTTACAATGAGCAGTTCTTC.

The rearrangement joins TRBV6-2 or TRBV6-3 to TRBJ1-1; weak D call: TRBD1 (5 bases). Germline CDR1 reads MNHEY; CDR2 reads SVGEGT. The ends were cut back, 0 bases at V and 0 bases at J, with 14 bases in the middle. There are 17 residues in the CDR3. The CDR3: CASSYSRGLGLNTEAFF. The CDR3 DNA reads TGTGCCAGCAGTTACTCGCGGGGCTTGGGCCTGAACACTGAAGCTTTCTTT.

This clonotype appeared once. V and J are TRBV4-3 and TRBJ2-7; 9 bases are shared with TRBD2. With 0 bases clipped from V and 4 bases from J, the junction kept 16 bases outside the gene matches. The CDR3 has 19 amino acids. CDR1 and CDR2 (germline): LGHNA, YSLEER. CDR3 in DNA: TGCGCCAGCAGCCAAGATTATGGGACTAGCTCTTACCCGCTTTACGAGCAGTACTTC. Its translation: CASSQDYGTSSYPLYEQYF.

The chain carries TRBV11-3 and TRBJ2-1; 11 bases fit TRBD2. V lost 4 bases and J lost 8; bases outside the gene matches: 10. The CDR3 totals 16 residues. Germline lookup yields CDR1 SGHNT and CDR2 YENEEA. CDR3 bases: TGTGCCAGCAGCTCCCACTTAGCGGGGGGGAAGGATGAGCAGTTCTTC. Protein: CASSSHLAGGKDEQFF. Based on the CDR3 plus reference TRBV11-3 and TRBJ2-1, the full variable domain is EAGVVQSPRYKIIEKKQPVAFWCNPISGHNTLYWYLQNLGQGPELLIRYENEEAVDDSQLPKDRFSAERLKGVDSTLKIQPAELGDSAVYLCASSSHLAGGKDEQFFGPGTRLTVL.

This rearrangement joins TRBV21-1 to TRBJ1-5. TRBV21-1 constitutes a pseudogene. The CDR3 has 21 amino acids. CDR3: CASSNTTGGAGPLCSNQPQHF. Written as DNA, the CDR3 is TGTGCCAGCAGCAATACTACAGGAGGGGCAGGTCCACTGTGTAGCAATCAGCCCCAGCATTTT.

V gene TRBV19 combines with J gene TRBJ2-1, with 7 bases matching TRBD2. Unmatched junction bases numbered 10, after V lost 3 bases and J lost 5 bases. CDR3 length: 16 amino acids. Germline V CDR1 and CDR2: LNHDA, SQIVND (reference sequence). CDR3 residues: CASSIATRGGHNEQFF. The DNA of the CDR3 is TGTGCCAGTAGTATCGCGACCCGGGGAGGGCACAATGAGCAGTTCTTC. The full variable domain, in which reference TRBV19 and TRBJ2-1 provide the parts outside the CDR3, is DGGITQSPKYLFRKEGQNVTLSCEQNLNHDAMYWYRQDPGQGLRLIYYSQIVNDFQKGDIAEGYSVSREKKESFPLTVTSAQKNPTAFYLCASSIATRGGHNEQFFGPGTRLTVL.

This clonotype has just a few counts. The CDR3 protein is CASSIGPSGETQYF. CDR3 sequence (DNA): TGTGCCAGCAGTATAGGGCCGAGTGGGGAGACCCAGTACTTC. V and J are TRBV12-3 or TRBV12-4 and TRBJ2-5, with D uncertain. The CDR3 loop spans 14 amino acids. Trimming pared 5 bases from V and 5 bases from J, leaving 15 bases between.

This chain uses TRBV11-3 with TRBJ2-2, with 9 bases that match TRBD2. CDR1 and CDR2 from the germline V gene are SGHNT and YENEEA. CDR3 size: 17 residues. V lost 1 base, J lost 7 bases, and 10 bases stayed unmatched. The CDR3 loop reads CASSLGAGGRLGGELFF. CDR3 DNA sequence: TGTGCCAGCAGCTTAGGAGCGGGGGGAAGACTTGGCGGGGAGCTGTTTTTT.

The CDR3 DNA follows: TGCGCCAGCAGCCAAAGGTCCGGCGCCTACGAGCAGTACTTC. This gives the protein CASSQRSGAYEQYF. V usage is TRBV4-3 and J usage is TRBJ2-7; D is uncertain. Germline-derived CDR1 and CDR2 are LGHNA and YSLEER. This CDR3 comprises 14 residues. V was cut by 2 bases and J by 2 bases, with 10 bases left in between.

The chain combines TRBV15 with TRBJ2-7; D tentatively fits TRBD1 or TRBD2 (5 bases each). The CDR3 extends over 15 amino acids. Germline-derived CDR1 and CDR2 are LNHNV and YYDKDF (reference sequence). V shed 1 base and J shed 5 bases, with 15 bases lying between them. The CDR3 sequence: CATSRGKVGVHEQYF. CDR3 DNA sequence: TGTGCCACCAGCAGAGGGAAGGTGGGGGTCCACGAGCAGTACTTC.